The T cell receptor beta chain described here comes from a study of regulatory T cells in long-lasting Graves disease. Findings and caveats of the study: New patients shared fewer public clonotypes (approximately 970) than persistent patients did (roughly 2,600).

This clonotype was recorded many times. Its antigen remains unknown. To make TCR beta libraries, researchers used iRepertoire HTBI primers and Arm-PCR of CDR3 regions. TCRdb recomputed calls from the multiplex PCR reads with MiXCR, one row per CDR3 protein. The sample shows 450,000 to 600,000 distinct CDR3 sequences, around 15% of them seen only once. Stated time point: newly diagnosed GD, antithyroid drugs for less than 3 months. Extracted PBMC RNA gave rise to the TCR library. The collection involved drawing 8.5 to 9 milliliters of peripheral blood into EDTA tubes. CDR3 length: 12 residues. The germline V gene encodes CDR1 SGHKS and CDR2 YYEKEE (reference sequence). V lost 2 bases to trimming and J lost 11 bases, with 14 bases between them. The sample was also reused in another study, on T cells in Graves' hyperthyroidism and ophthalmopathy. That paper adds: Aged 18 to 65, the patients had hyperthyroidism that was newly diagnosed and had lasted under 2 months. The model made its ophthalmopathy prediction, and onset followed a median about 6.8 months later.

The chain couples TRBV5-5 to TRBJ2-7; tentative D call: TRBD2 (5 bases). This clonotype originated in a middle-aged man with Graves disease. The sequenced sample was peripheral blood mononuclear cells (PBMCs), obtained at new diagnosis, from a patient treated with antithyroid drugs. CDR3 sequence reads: CASSLTARTEYF. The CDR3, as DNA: TGTGCCAGCAGCTTAACAGCTCGGACTGAGTACTTC.